A selection of T cell receptor beta chains follows, all from one sample in a study of radiation and T cells in renal cell carcinoma. TCRdb's table, derived via immunoSEQ multiplex PCR, lists solely in-frame clones and lacks some. Counted here are over 60,000 clones, roughly four fifths occurring once; the ten biggest clones make up less than 7.5%. This specimen consisted of blood, obtained from a patient whose treatment included radiotherapy and nephrectomy. These receptor sequences come from a man in his fifties or sixties with renal cell carcinoma. The CDR3 runs from the conserved cysteine through the conserved F or W. The D gene is left open where the match is weak. The size of a clone is reported for some rows only, either as once, few or many, or as a class for expanded clones.

d_call	clone_size	v_call	j_call	cdr3_aa
NA	NA	TRBV27	TRBJ1-3	CASSSAQGLGNTIYF
NA	NA	TRBV7-2	TRBJ1-5	CASSLGVNQPQHF
TRBD1	NA	TRBV12-5	TRBJ2-3	CASGHRDRLTDTQYF
TRBD1	NA	TRBV18	TRBJ1-3	CASSGQDVFFFGNTIYF
NA	once	TRBV27	TRBJ1-5	CASSSSGYNQPQHF
NA	once	TRBV5-6	TRBJ1-5	CASSLAGGSNQPQHF
NA	NA	TRBV6-6	TRBJ1-5	CASTERGINQPQHF
NA	medium-sized	TRBV5-1	TRBJ2-5	CASSSSGYSEETQYF
TRBD1	NA	TRBV7-9	TRBJ1-2	CASSLGTGGYTF
NA	NA	TRBV15	TRBJ1-1	CATSRDEDTRTEAFF
NA	NA	TRBV11-2	TRBJ2-1	CASTPASYNEQFF
NA	NA	TRBV5-6	TRBJ1-5	CASSLTAYSNQPQHF
NA	NA	TRBV28	TRBJ1-4	CASSYEGGEKLFF
NA	NA	TRBV7-9	TRBJ2-6	CASSRHGGANVLTF
NA	once	TRBV7-9	TRBJ1-2	CASSSQAGGRGYTF
TRBD2	few	TRBV10-2	TRBJ2-2	CASTRAGGQNTGELFF
TRBD2	NA	TRBV9	TRBJ2-1	CASSVGSGGARNEQFF
NA	NA	TRBV2	TRBJ2-6	CASTFDGSSGANVLTF
NA	NA	TRBV27	TRBJ2-3	CASSRALLVGTQYF
TRBD2	NA	TRBV11-2	TRBJ2-7	CASNIAGPSYEQYF
TRBD2	NA	TRBV7-2	TRBJ2-5	CASSLITSGQTQYF
NA	NA	TRBV6-5	TRBJ2-3	CASSYSVTGDTQYF
TRBD1	NA	TRBV6-1	TRBJ1-1	CASSDPTGAYTEAFF
TRBD2	NA	TRBV15	TRBJ2-1	CATSRTSGQSGDEQFF
NA	NA	TRBV18	TRBJ2-7	CASSPGNHEQYF
TRBD1	NA	TRBV11-2	TRBJ2-3	CASSKGGQADTQYF
TRBD2	NA	TRBV7-6	TRBJ2-3	CASSSGLTPPTDTQYF
NA	NA	TRBV7-2	TRBJ1-2	CASSLALQVYGYTF
NA	few	TRBV29-1	TRBJ1-1	CSVDEGMNTEAFF
NA	NA	TRBV6-1	TRBJ2-5	CATHPSGDETQYF
NA	NA	TRBV11-3	TRBJ1-1	CASSLDRDTEAFF
NA	NA	TRBV6-5	TRBJ1-1	CASRSPTGMNTEAFF
NA	NA	TRBV29-1	TRBJ1-2	CSVRRGNYGYTF
TRBD1	few	TRBV7-8	TRBJ2-3	CASSLARGLRRSADTQYF
TRBD2	NA	TRBV11-3	TRBJ2-2	CASSPSGTGELFF
NA	NA	TRBV4-3	TRBJ2-3	CASSQSSRTDTQYF
NA	NA	TRBV5-4	TRBJ2-3	CASSLASGRSTDTQYF
TRBD1	NA	TRBV5-8	TRBJ2-6	CASSSGQGSNVLTF
NA	NA	TRBV29-1	TRBJ2-1	CSVESPQGPYNEQFF
TRBD1	NA	TRBV2	TRBJ2-2	CASGQDNTGELFF
NA	NA	TRBV5-1	TRBJ1-2	CASSLGQNTYGYTF
NA	NA	TRBV7-9	TRBJ1-2	CASSLADRTYGYTF
NA	NA	TRBV19	TRBJ2-3	CASRAADTQYF
TRBD2	NA	TRBV7-2	TRBJ2-2	CASSPRTSRGELFF
TRBD1	NA	TRBV4-1	TRBJ1-6	CASSQAAPRGFNSPLHF
NA	NA	TRBV11-2	TRBJ2-7	CASSSPEIHEQYF
TRBD1	NA	TRBV5-1	TRBJ2-5	CASSWRGTGVETQYF
NA	NA	TRBV29-1	TRBJ2-2	CSVGVSGELFF
NA	NA	TRBV4-3	TRBJ2-1	CASSQGVFGVSNEQFF
NA	NA	TRBV5-6	TRBJ2-3	CASSQGLGTDTQYF
NA	NA	TRBV30	TRBJ1-5	CAWSVGGTSNQPQHF
TRBD2	NA	TRBV7-8	TRBJ2-1	CASSLTTSGGAYEQFF
NA	NA	TRBV5-1	TRBJ2-3	CASSGGLSTDTQYF
NA	many	TRBV19	TRBJ1-1	CASSILPGQYGPEAFF
NA	NA	TRBV5-6	TRBJ2-2	CASSEDQNTGELFF
NA	NA	TRBV4-3	TRBJ1-4	CASSRQFRPLGNEKLFF